The rows below give T cell receptor beta chains drawn from one sample of a study of response to subunit inactivated influenza vaccine. TCRdb re-analysed the RT-PCR reads in MiXCR, keeping a single row per CDR3 protein. Here the sample spans hundreds of thousands of distinct CDR3 sequences, 15% to 19% being singletons. Sequencing used PBMCs from blood, obtained roughly 13 days after vaccination. The receptor set was obtained from a man aged 45-65 years who received an inactivated influenza vaccine. Each CDR3 is given with its conserved first and last residue. Each record gives: clone size, V gene, J gene, D gene, CDR3 DNA, CDR3 protein. D genes are given only for firm matches. The listing skips clone size in some rows; elsewhere it reads once, few, many or a size class.

>.|TRBV29-1|TRBJ2-7|.
TGCAGCGTTACCCCCGGGACCCCTCGTAACGAGCAGTACTTC
CSVTPGTPRNEQYF
>.|TRBV7-9|TRBJ2-7|TRBD2
TGTGCCAGCAGCGACACCGGGACTAGCGGGATCGAGCAGTACTTC
CASSDTGTSGIEQYF
>.|TRBV15|TRBJ2-1|.
TGTGCCACCAGCACCGAGGGGGGCTCCTACAATGAGCAGTTCTTC
CATSTEGGSYNEQFF
>few|TRBV7-2|TRBJ2-3|.
TGTGCCAGCAGCGCCTCACTAGAAGTCACAGATACGCAGTATTTT
CASSASLEVTDTQYF
>many|TRBV7-2|TRBJ2-7|TRBD2
TGTGCCAGCAGCTTACCGGGACTAGCGGGAAGTGAGCAGTACTTC
CASSLPGLAGSEQYF
>few|TRBV5-1|TRBJ1-4|.
TGCGCCAGCAGCTTGGGCGTTAATGAAAAACTGTTTTTT
CASSLGVNEKLFF
>few|TRBV20-1|TRBJ2-7|TRBD1
TGCAGTGCGACGGACAGGCCAGAGCAGTACTTC
CSATDRPEQYF
>.|TRBV7-9|TRBJ1-5|TRBD1
TGTGCCAGCAGCTTGGGGGACAGGGGAAGAAATCAGCCCCAGCATTTT
CASSLGDRGRNQPQHF
>.|TRBV24-1|TRBJ1-2|.
TGTGCCATCTCTCAGGATGTTAACTATGGCTACACCTTC
CAISQDVNYGYTF
>few|TRBV7-6|TRBJ2-7|.
TGTGCCAGCAGCTTATCCGGAGGGAACAGACCACACCTTGGCTACGAGCAGTACTTC
CASSLSGGNRPHLGYEQYF
>few|TRBV6-1|TRBJ2-1|TRBD2
TGTGCCAGCAGTATTAGCGGGCGCCCCAATGAGCAGTTCTTC
CASSISGRPNEQFF
>few|TRBV10-3|TRBJ1-1|TRBD1
TGTGCCATCAGGGCCAGGCAGGGGGCCATGGACACTGAAGCTTTCTTT
CAIRARQGAMDTEAFF
>.|TRBV20-1|TRBJ1-5|TRBD1
TGCAGCCTTCAGGGGGCAGGGATTCAGCCCCAGCATTTT
CSLQGAGIQPQHF
>few|TRBV12-3/TRBV12-4|TRBJ2-7|TRBD2
TGTGCCAGCAGTCGGACTAGCGGGACAACCTACGAGCAGTACTTC
CASSRTSGTTYEQYF
>.|TRBV5-6|TRBJ2-2|.
TGTGCCAGCAGCCAACCCGGCGGAAATACGAACACCGGGGAGCTGTTTTTT
CASSQPGGNTNTGELFF
>few|TRBV30|TRBJ2-3|TRBD1
TGTGCCTGGAGTCGGGGACAGAGCACAGATACGCAGTATTTT
CAWSRGQSTDTQYF
>few|TRBV10-3|TRBJ2-5|.
TGTGCCATCAGTGATATCAGCCAAGAGACCCAGTACTTC
CAISDISQETQYF
>few|TRBV19|TRBJ2-1|.
TGTGCCAGTAACCACCGGGACGGAGAACTTGAGCAGTTCTTC
CASNHRDGELEQFF
>.|TRBV20-1|TRBJ1-5|TRBD1
TGCAGTGCTAGAGAAGACAGGGACAACCAGCCCCAGCATTTT
CSAREDRDNQPQHF
>few|TRBV7-8|TRBJ2-7|.
TGTGCCAGCAGCACTCCGGGACACACCTCCTACGAGCAGTACTTC
CASSTPGHTSYEQYF